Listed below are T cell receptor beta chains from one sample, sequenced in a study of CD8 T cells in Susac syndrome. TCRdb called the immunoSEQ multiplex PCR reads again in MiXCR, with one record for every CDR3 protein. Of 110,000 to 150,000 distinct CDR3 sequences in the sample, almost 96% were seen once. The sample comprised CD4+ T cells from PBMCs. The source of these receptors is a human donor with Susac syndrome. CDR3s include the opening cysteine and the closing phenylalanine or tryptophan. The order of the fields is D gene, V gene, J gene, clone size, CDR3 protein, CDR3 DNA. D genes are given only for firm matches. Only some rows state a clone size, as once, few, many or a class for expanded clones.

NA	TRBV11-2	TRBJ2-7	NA	CASSLGLGGKAYEQYF	TGTGCCAGCAGCTTAGGACTAGGGGGGAAGGCCTACGAGCAGTACTTC
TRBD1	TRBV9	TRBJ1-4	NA	CASSAHGTVPEKLFF	TGTGCCAGCAGCGCCCACGGGACAGTACCTGAAAAACTGTTTTTT
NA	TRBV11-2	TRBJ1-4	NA	CASSPQTLGRDNEKLFF	TGTGCCAGCAGCCCCCAGACTTTGGGCAGAGATAATGAAAAACTGTTTTTT
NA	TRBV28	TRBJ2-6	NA	CASSLKTYSGANVLTF	TGTGCCAGCAGTCTCAAGACCTACTCTGGGGCCAACGTCCTGACTTTC
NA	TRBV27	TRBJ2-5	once	CASSWLAPPQETQYF	TGTGCCAGCAGTTGGTTGGCGCCACCACAAGAGACCCAGTACTTC
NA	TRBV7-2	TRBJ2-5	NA	CASSLPGFQETQYF	TGTGCCAGCAGTCTCCCAGGGTTCCAAGAGACCCAGTACTTC
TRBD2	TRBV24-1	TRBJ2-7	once	CAPGTSRGTYEQYF	TGTGCCCCCGGGACTAGTCGTGGTACCTACGAGCAGTACTTC
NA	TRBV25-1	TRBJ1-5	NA	CASSDPDTYQPQHF	TGTGCCAGCAGTGATCCAGACACTTATCAGCCCCAGCATTTT
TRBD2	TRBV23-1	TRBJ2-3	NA	CASSQWNPSGRTDTQYF	TGCGCCAGCAGTCAATGGAACCCTAGCGGGAGAACAGATACGCAGTATTTT
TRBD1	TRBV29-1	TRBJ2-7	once	CSVLGQGPYEQYF	TGCAGCGTTTTGGGACAGGGGCCCTACGAGCAGTACTTC
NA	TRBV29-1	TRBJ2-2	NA	CSVAYTGELFF	TGCAGCGTTGCATACACCGGGGAGCTGTTTTTT
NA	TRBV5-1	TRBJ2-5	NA	CASSSIQGRQETQYF	TGCGCCAGCAGCTCGATACAGGGACGCCAAGAGACCCAGTACTTC
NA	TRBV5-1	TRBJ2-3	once	CASSLVGGQDTQYF	TGCGCCAGCAGCTTGGTCGGGGGGCAAGATACGCAGTATTTT
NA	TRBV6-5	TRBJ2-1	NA	CASSLGTEQFF	TGTGCCAGCAGTTTAGGTACAGAGCAGTTCTTC
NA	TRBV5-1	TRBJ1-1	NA	CASSDTGRTEAFF	TGCGCCAGCAGCGATACAGGGAGAACTGAAGCTTTCTTT
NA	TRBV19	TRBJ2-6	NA	CASNDGSGANVLTF	TGTGCCAGTAATGACGGCTCTGGGGCCAACGTCCTGACTTTC
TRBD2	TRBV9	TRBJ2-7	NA	CASSVEGTSGSYEQYF	TGTGCCAGCAGCGTAGAAGGGACTAGCGGCTCCTACGAGCAGTACTTC
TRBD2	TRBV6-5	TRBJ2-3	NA	CASSSTGTSDRSQYF	TGTGCCAGCAGTTCAACCGGGACTAGCGATAGGTCGCAGTATTTT
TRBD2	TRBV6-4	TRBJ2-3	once	CASSEASGGPSDTQYF	TGTGCCAGCAGTGAGGCCAGCGGGGGGCCCTCAGATACGCAGTATTTT
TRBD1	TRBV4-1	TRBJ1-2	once	CASSQDQGTGVGYTF	TGCGCCAGCAGCCAAGATCAAGGGACAGGGGTCGGCTACACCTTC
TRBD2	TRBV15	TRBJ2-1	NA	CATSRVAGAGLAGGFEQFF	TGTGCCACCAGCAGAGTGGCAGGTGCGGGACTAGCGGGAGGGTTTGAGCAGTTCTTC
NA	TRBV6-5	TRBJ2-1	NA	CASSYGSSTYNEQFF	TGTGCCAGCAGTTATGGGAGTAGCACCTACAATGAGCAGTTCTTC
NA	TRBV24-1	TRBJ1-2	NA	CATSDSGRRYGYTF	TGTGCCACCAGTGATTCAGGGCGTCGCTATGGCTACACCTTC
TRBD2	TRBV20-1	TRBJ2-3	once	CSARLGLAGTTDTQYF	TGCAGTGCTAGACTAGGACTAGCGGGGACCACAGATACGCAGTATTTT
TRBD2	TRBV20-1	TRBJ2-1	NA	CSASLLLAVNNEQFF	TGCAGTGCTAGTCTTCTTCTAGCGGTTAACAATGAGCAGTTCTTC
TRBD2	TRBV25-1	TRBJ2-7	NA	CASSDDRTSGIEQYF	TGTGCCAGCAGTGACGACCGGACTAGCGGGATCGAGCAGTACTTC
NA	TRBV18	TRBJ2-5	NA	CASSQTGRETQYF	TGTGCCAGCTCACAGACTGGGAGAGAGACCCAGTACTTC
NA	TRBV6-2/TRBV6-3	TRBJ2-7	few	CASSYLHEQYF	TGTGCCAGCAGTTATCTTCACGAGCAGTACTTC
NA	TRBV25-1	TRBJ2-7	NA	CASRGTHLGEQYF	TGTGCCAGCAGGGGGACCCACCTCGGCGAGCAGTACTTC
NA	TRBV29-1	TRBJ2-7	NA	CSVGALNNHEQYF	TGCAGCGTTGGGGCCCTAAATAACCACGAGCAGTACTTC
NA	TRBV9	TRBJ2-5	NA	CASSVAGLGVETQYF	TGTGCCAGCAGCGTAGCTGGCCTCGGTGTTGAGACCCAGTACTTC
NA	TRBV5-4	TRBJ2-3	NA	CASSPQGLASTDTQYF	TGTGCCAGCAGCCCACAAGGACTGGCTAGCACAGATACGCAGTATTTT
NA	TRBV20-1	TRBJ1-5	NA	CSAGGVGGNQPQHF	TGCAGTGCTGGCGGGGTGGGTGGCAATCAGCCCCAGCATTTT
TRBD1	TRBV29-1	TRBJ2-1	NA	CSVRDRGHNEQFF	TGCAGCGTACGGGACAGGGGACACAATGAGCAGTTCTTC
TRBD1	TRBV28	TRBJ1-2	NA	CASSLRTGIGGYTF	TGTGCCAGCAGTTTACGGACAGGGATCGGTGGCTACACCTTC
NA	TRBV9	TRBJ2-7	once	CASSVAGGETYEQYF	TGTGCCAGCAGCGTAGCGGGCGGGGAAACTTACGAGCAGTACTTC
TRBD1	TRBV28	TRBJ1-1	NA	CASSWGTAPVVAFF	TGTGCCAGCAGTTGGGGGACAGCCCCTGTCGTGGCTTTCTTT
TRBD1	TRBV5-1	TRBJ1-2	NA	CASSLDQGGRGYTF	TGCGCCAGCAGCTTGGACCAGGGGGGGAGAGGCTACACCTTC
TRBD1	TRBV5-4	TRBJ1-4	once	CASSLKTGNEKLFF	TGTGCCAGCAGCTTGAAGACAGGGAATGAAAAACTGTTTTTT
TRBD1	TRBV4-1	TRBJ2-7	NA	CASSKISRTGAYEQYF	TGCGCCAGCAGCAAGATCAGCCGGACAGGCGCCTACGAGCAGTACTTC
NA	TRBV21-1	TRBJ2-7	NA	CASSKEKRSSGYF	TGTGCCAGCAGCAAAGAAAAACGCTCCTCGGGGTACTTC
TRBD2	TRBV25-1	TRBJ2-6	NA	CASSGGLAGKLGANVLTF	TGTGCCAGCAGTGGAGGACTAGCGGGAAAGTTGGGGGCCAACGTCCTGACTTTC
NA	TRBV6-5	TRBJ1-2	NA	CASSYSAGGTHGYTF	TGTGCCAGCAGTTACTCTGCCGGGGGAACTCATGGCTACACCTTC
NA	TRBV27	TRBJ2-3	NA	CASSLVQGKDTQYF	TGTGCCAGCAGTTTGGTCCAGGGGAAGGATACGCAGTATTTT
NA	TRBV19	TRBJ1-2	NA	CASTGRNYGYTF	TGTGCCAGTACCGGGAGAAACTATGGCTACACCTTC
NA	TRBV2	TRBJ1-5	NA	CASSHEYSNQPQHF	TGTGCCAGCTCACACGAATATAGCAATCAGCCCCAGCATTTT
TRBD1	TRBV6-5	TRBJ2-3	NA	CASSYGQGVSDTQYF	TGTGCCAGCAGTTACGGACAGGGGGTTTCAGATACGCAGTATTTT
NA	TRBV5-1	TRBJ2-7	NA	CASSFEGAYEQYF	TGCGCCAGCAGCTTTGAGGGGGCCTACGAGCAGTACTTC
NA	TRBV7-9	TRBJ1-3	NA	CATRDTTGNTIYF	TGTGCCACCAGGGACACCACCGGAAACACCATATATTTT
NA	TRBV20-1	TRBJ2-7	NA	CSVWSVAYEQYF	TGCAGTGTTTGGTCGGTAGCCTACGAGCAGTACTTC
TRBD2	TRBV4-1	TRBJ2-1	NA	CASSEGLAGANEQFF	TGCGCCAGCAGCGAAGGACTAGCGGGGGCCAATGAGCAGTTCTTC
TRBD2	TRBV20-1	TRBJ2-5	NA	CSANPTSGLQETQYF	TGCAGTGCGAACCCTACTAGCGGGCTACAAGAGACCCAGTACTTC
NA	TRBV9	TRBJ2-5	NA	CASSVSQGGETQYF	TGTGCCAGCAGCGTATCGCAGGGGGGTGAGACCCAGTACTTC